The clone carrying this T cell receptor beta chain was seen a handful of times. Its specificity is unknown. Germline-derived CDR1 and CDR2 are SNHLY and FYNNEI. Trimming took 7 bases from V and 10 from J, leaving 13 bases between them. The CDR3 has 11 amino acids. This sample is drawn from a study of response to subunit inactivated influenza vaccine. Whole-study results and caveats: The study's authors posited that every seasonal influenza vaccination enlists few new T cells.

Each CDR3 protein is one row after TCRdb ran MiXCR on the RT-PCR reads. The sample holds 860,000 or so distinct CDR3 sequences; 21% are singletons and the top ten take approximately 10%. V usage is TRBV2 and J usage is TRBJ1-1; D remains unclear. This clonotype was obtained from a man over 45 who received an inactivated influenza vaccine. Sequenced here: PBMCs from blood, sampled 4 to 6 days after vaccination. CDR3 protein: CASNDPLGAFF. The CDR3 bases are TGTGCCAGCAATGACCCCCTTGGAGCTTTCTTT.